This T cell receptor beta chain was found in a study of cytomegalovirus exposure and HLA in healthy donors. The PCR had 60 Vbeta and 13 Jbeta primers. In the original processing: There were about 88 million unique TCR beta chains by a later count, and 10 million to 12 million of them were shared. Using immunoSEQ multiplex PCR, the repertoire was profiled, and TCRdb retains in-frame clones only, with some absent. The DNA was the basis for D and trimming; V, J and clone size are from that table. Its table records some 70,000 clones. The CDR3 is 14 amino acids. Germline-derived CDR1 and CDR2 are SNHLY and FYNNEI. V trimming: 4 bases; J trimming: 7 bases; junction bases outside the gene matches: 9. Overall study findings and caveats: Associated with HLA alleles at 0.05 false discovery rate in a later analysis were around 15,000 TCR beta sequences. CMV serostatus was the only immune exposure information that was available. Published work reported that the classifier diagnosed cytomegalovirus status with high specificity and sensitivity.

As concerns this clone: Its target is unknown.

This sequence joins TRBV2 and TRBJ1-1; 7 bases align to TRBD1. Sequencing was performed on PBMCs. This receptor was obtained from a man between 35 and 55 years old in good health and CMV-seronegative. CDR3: CASSVRGQRGEAFF. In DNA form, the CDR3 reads TGTGCCAGCAGTGTTCGGGGACAGAGGGGTGAAGCTTTCTTT.